The TCR beta chain described here comes from a study of CD8+ T cells in alopecia areata (dated by TCRdb to between 2018 and 2020). About the study as a whole: The treated patients, all with moderate-to-severe alopecia areata, were enrolled in an open-label pilot trial of oral tofacitinib given at 5 to 10 mg twice daily. Tofacitinib was administered for 6 to 18 months, and 6 months of follow-up off drug were then conducted to assess delayed response and recurrence. In both human patients and the C3H/HeJ mouse model, the study applied high-throughput TCRbeta sequencing to look at T cell clonal expansion in alopecia areata. On the human side, TCRbeta sequencing was run on scalp tissue and on sorted CD4+ and CD8+ peripheral blood T cells from healthy controls and from alopecia areata patients with either patchy or totalis/universalis disease. Patients on tofacitinib were biopsied at baseline and after 4 and 24 weeks of treatment, and several of the patients also had a later scalp biopsy. Scalp clonality was compared among normal scalp (n=4), patchy alopecia areata scalp (n=8), and alopecia totalis/universalis scalp (n=8). RNA was obtained with the PAXgene miRNA kit for fixed scalp, the miRNeasy kit for PBMCs, and the RNeasy kit for mouse skin. immunoSEQ multiplex PCR using 35 Vbeta forward primers and 13 Jbeta reverse primers was used to amplify TCRbeta CDR3 regions.

Read against the paper, the sample's time point label means: baseline before oral tofacitinib. From alopecia areata patients, peripheral blood was collected along with lesional scalp punch biopsies. PBMCs were isolated by density centrifugation and stained for CD3, CD4 and CD8, after which CD4+ and CD8+ T cells were sorted on a FACSAria. The CDR3 numbers 13 residues from cysteine through phenylalanine. CDR3 DNA only is kept here, 39 bases in frame from base 1. The trim is 2 bases for V and 3 bases for J, with a gap of 10 bases between the germline ends. CDR1 and CDR2 are drawn from the germline V gene: SQVTM, ANQGSEA. Library preparation used the immunoSEQ multiplex PCR assay. For TCR sequencing, RNA was extracted from every sample and reverse transcribed into cDNA to serve as template. First-strand cDNA was synthesized with SuperScript III using a 2:1 mix of oligo-dT and random hexamers. A synthetic immune receptor repertoire was used to assess amplification bias, and residual bias was removed computationally. In the authors' own workflow: Raw reads were preprocessed to remove errors, and CDR3 was defined according to IMGT conventions as the region from the conserved cysteine to phenylalanine. Clonality was computed as 1 minus the Shannon entropy, with the entropy normalized by log2 of the number of productive unique TCRs. Scalp TCRbeta sequences were cross-referenced with sorted blood CD4 and CD8 repertoires so that the CD4 or CD8 identity of scalp clones could be inferred. Here the immuneACCESS table is served through TCRdb, limited to in-frame sequences with V and J called. Missing clones are a known gap in these copies; in checked studies unresolved V genes cover under half, and the rest lacks a known reason. V, J and clone size reflect that table, while D and trimming were determined from the DNA. The sample profile shows over 150,000 clones; around 50% of them were found once. Together, the top ten hold under 15% of the sample.

The research as a whole found: Compared with mice, TCR sequences shared between patients were less clear, possibly partly because of HLA diversity across the patient population. Scalp TCR repertoire analysis is complicated because resident alphabeta T cells in normal human skin are also sequenced, whereas mouse skin is dominated by gammadelta T cells. Higher clonality and more expanded CD8+ clones were observed in lesional scalp than in normal scalp, particularly in alopecia totalis/universalis, a finding suggestive of antigenic drive.

Turning to this clone: Its cognate antigen has yet to be identified. No per-base quality is available; no much larger clone lies one base away.

The receptor chain draws on TRBV29-1 and TRBJ1-1, and perhaps TRBD1 as D gene, on 6 matching bases. The sequence derives from a human donor with alopecia areata. Specimen: CD4+ T cells sorted from blood, collected at week 0. The CDR3 amino acid sequence is: CSVEIQGDTEAFF. The DNA sequence is as follows: TGCAGCGTTGAAATACAGGGCGACACTGAAGCTTTCTTT.